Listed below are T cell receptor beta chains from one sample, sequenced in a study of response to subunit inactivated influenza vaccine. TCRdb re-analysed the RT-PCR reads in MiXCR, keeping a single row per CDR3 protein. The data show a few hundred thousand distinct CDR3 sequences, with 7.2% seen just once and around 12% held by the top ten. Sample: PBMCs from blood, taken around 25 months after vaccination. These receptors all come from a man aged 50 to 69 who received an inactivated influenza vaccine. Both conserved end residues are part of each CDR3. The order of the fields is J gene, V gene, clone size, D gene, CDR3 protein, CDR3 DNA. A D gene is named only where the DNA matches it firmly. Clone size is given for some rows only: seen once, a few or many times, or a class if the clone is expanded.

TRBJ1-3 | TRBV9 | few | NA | CASSVEPGRRGNTIYF | TGTGCCAGCAGCGTAGAGCCCGGGCGCCGAGGAAACACCATATATTTT
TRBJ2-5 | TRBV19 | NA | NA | CASSIDGTVQETQYF | TGTGCCAGTAGTATAGACGGGACCGTACAAGAGACCCAGTACTTC
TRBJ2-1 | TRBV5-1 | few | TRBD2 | CASSPRTSGSGGEQFF | TGCGCCAGCAGCCCTAGAACTAGCGGGAGTGGAGGGGAGCAGTTCTTC
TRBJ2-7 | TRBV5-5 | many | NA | CASSLTPGYEQYF | TGTGCCAGCAGCTTGACGCCAGGCTACGAGCAGTACTTC
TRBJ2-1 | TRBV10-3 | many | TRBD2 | CAISSPSSSGRARYNEQFF | TGTGCCATCAGTTCACCCTCCTCTAGCGGGAGGGCCCGCTACAATGAGCAGTTCTTC
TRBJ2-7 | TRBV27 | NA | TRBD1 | CASSRRDSSSRRHEQYF | TGTGCCAGCAGCCGAAGGGACAGCTCCTCTCGTCGGCACGAGCAGTACTTC
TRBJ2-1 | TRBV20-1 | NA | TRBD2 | CSARDYRTPGRLAGEFQFF | TGCAGTGCTAGAGATTACAGGACCCCTGGGAGACTAGCGGGAGAGTTCCAGTTCTTC
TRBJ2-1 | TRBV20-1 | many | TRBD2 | CSAPTSHSYNEQFF | TGCAGTGCTCCGACTAGCCACTCCTACAATGAGCAGTTCTTC
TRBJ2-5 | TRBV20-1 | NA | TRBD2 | CSARDPTSGETQYF | TGCAGTGCTAGAGATCCGACTAGCGGTGAGACCCAGTACTTC
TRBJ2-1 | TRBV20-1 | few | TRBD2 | CSATGTSGNLEQFF | TGCAGTGCAACCGGGACTAGCGGGAACTTAGAGCAGTTCTTC
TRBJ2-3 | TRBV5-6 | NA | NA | CASSLTGGAADTQYF | TGTGCCAGCAGCTTGACAGGGGGGGCCGCAGATACGCAGTATTTT
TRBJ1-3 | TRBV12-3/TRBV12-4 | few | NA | CASSLGGLGNTIYF | TGTGCCAGCAGTTTAGGGGGGCTAGGAAACACCATATATTTT
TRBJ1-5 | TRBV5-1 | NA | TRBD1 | CASSPGTGGSSNQPQHF | TGCGCCAGCAGCCCCGGGACAGGGGGTTCTAGCAATCAGCCCCAGCATTTT
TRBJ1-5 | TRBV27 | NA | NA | CASGYTGVSNQPQHF | TGTGCCAGCGGCTACACAGGAGTTAGCAATCAGCCCCAGCATTTT
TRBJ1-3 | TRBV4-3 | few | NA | CASSQDLGSGNTIYF | TGCGCCAGCAGCCAAGATCTGGGTTCTGGAAACACCATATATTTT
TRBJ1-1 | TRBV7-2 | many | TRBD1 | CASSLNDRGSAEAFF | TGTGCCAGCAGCCTTAACGACAGGGGGAGCGCGGAAGCTTTCTTT
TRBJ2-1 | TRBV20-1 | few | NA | CSARDFAGPPNEQFF | TGCAGTGCTAGAGACTTTGCGGGCCCTCCCAATGAGCAGTTCTTC
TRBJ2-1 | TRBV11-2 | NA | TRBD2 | CASSLSKAASGASYNEQFF | TGTGCCAGCAGCCTATCAAAGGCGGCTAGCGGGGCTTCCTACAATGAGCAGTTCTTC
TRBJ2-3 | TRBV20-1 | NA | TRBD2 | CSARDAGVTDTQYF | TGCAGTGCTAGAGATGCGGGGGTAACAGATACGCAGTATTTT
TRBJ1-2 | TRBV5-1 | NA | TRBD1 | CASSPDRAKYGYTF | TGCGCCAGCAGTCCGGACAGGGCGAAGTATGGCTACACCTTC
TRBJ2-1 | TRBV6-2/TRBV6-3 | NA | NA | CASSYSLSGSYNEQFF | TGTGCCAGCAGTTACTCGTTGTCGGGATCCTACAATGAGCAGTTCTTC
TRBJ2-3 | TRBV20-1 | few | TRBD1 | CSARVSSGGTQYF | TGCAGTGCTAGAGTCTCCTCAGGGGGTACGCAGTATTTT
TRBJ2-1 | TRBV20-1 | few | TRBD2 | CSAPKWEGRNEQFF | TGCAGTGCTCCTAAATGGGAGGGTAGGAATGAGCAGTTCTTC
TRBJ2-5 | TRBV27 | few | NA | CASSGRHPGETQYF | TGTGCCAGCAGTGGGAGACACCCTGGGGAGACCCAGTACTTC
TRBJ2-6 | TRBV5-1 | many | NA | CASTGDSGANVLTF | TGCGCCAGCACCGGAGACTCTGGGGCCAACGTCCTGACTTTC
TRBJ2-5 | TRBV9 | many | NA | CASSGGGPQETQYF | TGTGCCAGCAGCGGAGGGGGGCCCCAAGAGACCCAGTACTTC
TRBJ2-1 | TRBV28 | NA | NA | CASSHSPSSLGYNEQFF | TGTGCCAGCAGCCATTCCCCCTCCTCCTTGGGTTACAATGAGCAGTTCTTC
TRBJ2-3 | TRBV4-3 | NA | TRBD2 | CASSQDGASGGARDTQYF | TGCGCCAGCAGCCAAGATGGGGCTAGCGGGGGGGCGCGGGATACGCAGTATTTT
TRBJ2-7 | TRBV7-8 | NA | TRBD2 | CASSLSGIAYEQYF | TGTGCCAGCAGCCTTAGCGGGATCGCCTACGAGCAGTACTTC
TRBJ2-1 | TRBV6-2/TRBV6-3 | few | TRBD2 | CASSPPDSGRANEQFF | TGTGCCAGCAGTCCGCCAGATAGCGGGAGGGCTAATGAGCAGTTCTTC
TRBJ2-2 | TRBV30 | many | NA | CAWTDRLGSITGELFF | TGTGCCTGGACCGACCGACTAGGTTCTATCACCGGGGAGCTGTTTTTT
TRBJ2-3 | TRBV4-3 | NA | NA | CASSQEWRRTDTQYF | TGCGCCAGCAGCCAAGAGTGGAGACGGACAGATACGCAGTATTTT
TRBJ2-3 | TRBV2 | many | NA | CASNLQVSTDTQYF | TGTGCCAGCAATCTACAGGTTAGCACAGATACGCAGTATTTT
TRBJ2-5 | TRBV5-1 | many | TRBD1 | CASSTGTGGETQYF | TGCGCCAGCAGCACCGGGACAGGGGGAGAGACCCAGTACTTC
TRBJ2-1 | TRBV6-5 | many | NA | CASSYGVNEQFF | TGTGCCAGCAGTTACGGAGTGAATGAGCAGTTCTTC
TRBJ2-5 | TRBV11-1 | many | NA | CASSFSRAEETQYF | TGTGCCAGCAGCTTTAGTCGGGCCGAAGAGACCCAGTACTTC
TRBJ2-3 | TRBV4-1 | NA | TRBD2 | CASSQSGVPSDTQYF | TGCGCCAGCAGCCAGAGCGGGGTGCCCTCAGATACGCAGTATTTT
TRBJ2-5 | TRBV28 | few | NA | CASRLQRVPETQYF | TGTGCCAGCAGGTTACAGCGGGTTCCAGAGACCCAGTACTTC
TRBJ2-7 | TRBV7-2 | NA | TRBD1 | CASTPTGGPYEQYF | TGTGCCAGCACACCTACAGGGGGCCCCTACGAGCAGTACTTC
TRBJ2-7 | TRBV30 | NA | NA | CAWSVLGAVYEQYF | TGTGCCTGGAGTGTGCTTGGGGCGGTCTACGAGCAGTACTTC
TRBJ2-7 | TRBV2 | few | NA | CASSGGGLRPYEQYF | TGTGCCAGCAGTGGTGGAGGGCTCCGACCCTACGAGCAGTACTTC